This T cell receptor (beta chain) was obtained from a study of blood T cell repertoires in COVID-19. Overall study context: COVID-19 samples, acute and convalescent, were from the United States, Italy and Spain. Sources were T cells, B-cell-depleted T cells, or PBMCs; the material itself was cDNA or gDNA.

In the original workflow: Estimated nucleated cell counts came from reference gene primer amplification. Data came from immunoSEQ multiplex PCR; TCRdb stores just in-frame clones and leaves some out. Clone size and the V and J calls come from that table; the DNA yielded D and trimming. The table shows almost 250,000 clones, with around nine tenths occurring only once. CDR1 and CDR2 from the germline V gene are SGHTA and FQGNSA. CDR3 length equals 13 residues. V shed 2 bases and J 6 bases; nucleotides not matched to a gene: 4. V usage is TRBV7-2 and J usage is TRBJ2-7, with TRBD2 matching 7 bases. The receptor's source is a woman aged 60-70 years who had recovered from COVID-19. The sample taken for sequencing was peripheral blood. The CDR3 DNA follows: TGTGCCAGCAGCTTAATGTCTAGCGGCGAGCAGTACTTC. It is translated as CASSLMSSGEQYF.